This TCR beta chain emerged from a study of patients and donors after allogeneic stem cell transplantation. MiXCR was run by TCRdb on the RT-PCR reads, yielding one entry per CDR3 protein. The sample records about 960,000 distinct CDR3 sequences, roughly 18% being singletons. This clonotype was observed a handful of times. V lost 6 bases to trimming and J lost 6 bases; unmatched junction nucleotides: 14. This CDR3 region has 17 residues. The clonotype originates from a human donor who was either an allogeneic HSCT recipient or a stem cell or donor lymphocyte infusion donor (not recorded which). It is not recorded whose cells these are; they may come from a transplant donor. Material: blood, either unsorted or a sorted T cell fraction (not recorded which). The chain joins TRBV12-3 or TRBV12-4 to TRBJ1-5; 10 nucleotides line up with TRBD1. CDR3 in amino acids: CASSPPGTGAVGQPQHF. The CDR3 nucleotides are TGTGCCAGCAGCCCCCCCGGGACAGGGGCCGTGGGTCAGCCCCAGCATTTT.